This is a list of T cell receptor beta chains from one sample in a study of identical twins. TCRdb recomputed calls from the 5' RACE reads with MiXCR, one row per CDR3 protein. The sample consists of 500,000 to 650,000 distinct CDR3 sequences, about 22% of them appearing once. These data also formed part of another study, on yellow fever vaccine responses in identical twins.

Sequencing was carried out using CD4+ T cells sorted from blood. The receptors here all came from a woman under 30 in good health. The CDR3 runs from the conserved cysteine through the conserved F or W. Clone size, where shown, is once, few, many, or a class for clones that have expanded.

j_call,clone_size,v_call,cdr3_aa
TRBJ2-5,few,TRBV5-6,CASSIPGQGFQETQYF
TRBJ1-4,few,TRBV5-1,CASSGSGGPTNEKLFF
TRBJ2-6,.,TRBV7-3,CASKPGSSGANVLTF
TRBJ1-1,few,TRBV5-5,CASSHQDRQNTEAFF
TRBJ2-5,.,TRBV4-1,CASSRALPETQYF
TRBJ2-2,.,TRBV24-1,CATSDSRTSGANTGELFF
TRBJ2-1,few,TRBV7-3,CASSLYPGQRVNEQFF
TRBJ2-7,.,TRBV5-1,CASRPGGPIYEQYF
TRBJ2-2,.,TRBV12-3/TRBV12-4,CASSVFGELFF
TRBJ2-1,.,TRBV9,CASSSTGTGSNEQFF
TRBJ1-3,few,TRBV28,CASSLADRAPPFAIYF
TRBJ1-1,.,TRBV3-1,CASSKDRGPSNTEAFF
TRBJ2-6,few,TRBV6-5,CASSLSGGASGANVLTF
TRBJ1-2,few,TRBV12-3/TRBV12-4,CASSLGRGYGYTF
TRBJ2-1,.,TRBV12-3/TRBV12-4,CASSLVGSGGRGFF